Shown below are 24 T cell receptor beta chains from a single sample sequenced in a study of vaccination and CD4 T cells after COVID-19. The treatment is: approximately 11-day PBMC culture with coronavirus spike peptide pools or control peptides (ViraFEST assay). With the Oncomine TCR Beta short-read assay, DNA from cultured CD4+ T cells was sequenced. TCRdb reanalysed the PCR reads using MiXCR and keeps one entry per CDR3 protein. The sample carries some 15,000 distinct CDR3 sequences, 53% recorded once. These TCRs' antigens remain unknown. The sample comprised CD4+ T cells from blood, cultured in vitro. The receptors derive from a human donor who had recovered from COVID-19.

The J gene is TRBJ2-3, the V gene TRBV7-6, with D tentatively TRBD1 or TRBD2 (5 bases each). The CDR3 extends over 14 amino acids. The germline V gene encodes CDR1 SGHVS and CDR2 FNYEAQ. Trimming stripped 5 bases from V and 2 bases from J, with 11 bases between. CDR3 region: CASSHGTYTDTQYF. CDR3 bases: TGTGCCAGCAGCCACGGGACGTACACAGATACGCAGTATTTT.

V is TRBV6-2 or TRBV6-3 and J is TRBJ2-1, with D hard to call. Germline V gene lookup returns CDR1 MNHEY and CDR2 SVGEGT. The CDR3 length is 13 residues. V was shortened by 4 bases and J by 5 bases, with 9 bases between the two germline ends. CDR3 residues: CASSSPINNEQFF. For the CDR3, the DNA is TGTGCCAGCAGTTCCCCCATTAACAATGAGCAGTTCTTC.

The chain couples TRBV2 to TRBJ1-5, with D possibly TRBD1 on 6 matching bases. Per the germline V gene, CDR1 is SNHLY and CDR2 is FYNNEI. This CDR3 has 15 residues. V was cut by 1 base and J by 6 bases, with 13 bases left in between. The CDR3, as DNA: TGTGCCAGCAGTGAAGAGGGGGGGCTAGGTCAGCCCCAGCATTTT. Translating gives CASSEEGGLGQPQHF.

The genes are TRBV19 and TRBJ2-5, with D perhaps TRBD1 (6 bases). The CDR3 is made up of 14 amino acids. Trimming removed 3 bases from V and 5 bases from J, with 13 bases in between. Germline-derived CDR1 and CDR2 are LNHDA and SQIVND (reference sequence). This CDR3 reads CASSIQSQGETQYF. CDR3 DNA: TGTGCCAGTAGTATTCAGTCCCAGGGGGAGACCCAGTACTTC.

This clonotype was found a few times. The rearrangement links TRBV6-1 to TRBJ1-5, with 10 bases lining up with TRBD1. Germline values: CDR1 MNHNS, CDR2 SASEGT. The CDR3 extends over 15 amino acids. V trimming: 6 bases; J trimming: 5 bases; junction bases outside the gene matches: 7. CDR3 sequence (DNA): TGTGCCAGCAGGAGACAGGGGGCGCGGGATCAGCCCCAGCATTTT. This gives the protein CASRRQGARDQPQHF.

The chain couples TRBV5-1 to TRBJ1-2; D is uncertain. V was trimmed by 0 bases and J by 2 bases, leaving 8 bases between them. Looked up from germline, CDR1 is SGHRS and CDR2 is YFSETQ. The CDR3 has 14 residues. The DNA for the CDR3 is TGCGCCAGCAGCTTGGGAGTCGCGAACTATGGCTACACCTTC. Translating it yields CASSLGVANYGYTF.

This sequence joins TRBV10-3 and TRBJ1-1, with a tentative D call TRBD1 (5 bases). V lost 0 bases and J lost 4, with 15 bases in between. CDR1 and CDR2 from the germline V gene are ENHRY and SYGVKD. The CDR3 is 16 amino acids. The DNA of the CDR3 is TGTGCCATCAGTGAGTCGGGGGGAATCGGGATCACTGAAGCTTTCTTT. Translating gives CAISESGGIGITEAFF.

CDR3 residues: CASSPLRAGLETQYF. As DNA, the CDR3 is TGCGCCAGCAGCCCCCTTAGGGCAGGGTTGGAGACCCAGTACTTC. V and J are TRBV5-1 and TRBJ2-5; a possible D gene is TRBD1 (5 bases). This CDR3 has 15 amino acids. The ends were cut back, 4 bases at V and 5 bases at J, with 18 bases in the middle. Looked up from germline, CDR1 is SGHRS and CDR2 is YFSETQ.

CDR3 amino acids: CATSDSERRTDTQYF. CDR3 nucleotides: TGTGCCACCAGTGATTCTGAGCGACGCACAGATACGCAGTATTTT. The chain carries TRBV24-1 and TRBJ2-3, with D uncertain. Germline CDR1 is KGHDR and CDR2 is SFDVKD. CDR3 length: 15 residues. V was cut by 2 bases and J by 1 base, with 9 bases left in between.

CDR3: CATTPSGTSTDTQYF. In DNA form, the CDR3 reads TGTGCCACCACTCCTAGCGGTACTAGCACAGATACGCAGTATTTT. The gene calls are TRBV15 and TRBJ2-3, with TRBD2 matching over 7 bases. The CDR3 is 15 residues long. The trim removed 7 bases at V and 0 bases at J, leaving 7 bases unmatched. Germline V gene lookup returns CDR1 LNHNV and CDR2 YYDKDF (reference sequence).

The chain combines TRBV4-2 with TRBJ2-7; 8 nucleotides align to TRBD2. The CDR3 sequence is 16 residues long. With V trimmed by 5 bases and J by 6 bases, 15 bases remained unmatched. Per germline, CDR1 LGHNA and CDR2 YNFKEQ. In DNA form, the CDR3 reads TGTGCCAGCAGCGACTGGTTGTCGGGAGGGCCCTCCGAGCAGTACTTC. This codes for CASSDWLSGGPSEQYF.

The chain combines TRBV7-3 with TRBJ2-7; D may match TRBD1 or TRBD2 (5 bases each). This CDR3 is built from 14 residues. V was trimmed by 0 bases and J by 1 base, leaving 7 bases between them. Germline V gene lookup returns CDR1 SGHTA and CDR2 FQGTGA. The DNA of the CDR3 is TGTGCCAGCAGCTTAACAGGGGAGTCCTACGAGCAGTACTTC. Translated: CASSLTGESYEQYF.

CDR3 bases: TGCGCCAGCAGTGGGTGGCGACGTCCCTACAATGAGCAGTTCTTC. Its protein is CASSGWRRPYNEQFF. V usage is TRBV10-2 and J usage is TRBJ2-1; unclear D gene. The CDR3 totals 15 residues. Trimming removed 4 bases from V and 2 bases from J, with 12 bases in between. Germline CDR1 is WSHSY and CDR2 is SAAADI.

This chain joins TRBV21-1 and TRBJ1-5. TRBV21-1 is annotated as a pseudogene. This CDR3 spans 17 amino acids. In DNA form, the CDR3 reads TGTGCCAGCAGCTCGGGTAACGCTTATGGTGGCAATCAGCCCCAGCATTTT. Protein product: CASSSGNAYGGNQPQHF.

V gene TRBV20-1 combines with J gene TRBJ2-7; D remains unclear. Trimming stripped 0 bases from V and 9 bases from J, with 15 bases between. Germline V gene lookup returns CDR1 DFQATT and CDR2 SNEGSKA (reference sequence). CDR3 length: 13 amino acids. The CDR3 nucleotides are TGCAGTGCTAGAGACGGACCGGGTGATTGGCAGTACTTC. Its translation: CSARDGPGDWQYF.

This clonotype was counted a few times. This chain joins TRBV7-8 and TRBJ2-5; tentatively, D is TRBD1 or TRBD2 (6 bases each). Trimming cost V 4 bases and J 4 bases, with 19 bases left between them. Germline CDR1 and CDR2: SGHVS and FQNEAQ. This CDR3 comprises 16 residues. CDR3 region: CASSSRGAQAVETQYF. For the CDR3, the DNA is TGTGCCAGCAGCTCTAGGGGGGCGCAGGCTGTAGAGACCCAGTACTTC.

The CDR3 here is CASSIVGGTSNQPQHF. CDR3 DNA sequence: TGTGCCAGTAGTATAGTGGGCGGCACTAGCAATCAGCCCCAGCATTTT. This chain links TRBV19 with TRBJ1-5, with unresolved D. Germline assignment: CDR1 LNHDA and CDR2 SQIVND (reference sequence). V lost 1 base and J lost 0, with 10 bases in between. CDR3 length: 16 residues.

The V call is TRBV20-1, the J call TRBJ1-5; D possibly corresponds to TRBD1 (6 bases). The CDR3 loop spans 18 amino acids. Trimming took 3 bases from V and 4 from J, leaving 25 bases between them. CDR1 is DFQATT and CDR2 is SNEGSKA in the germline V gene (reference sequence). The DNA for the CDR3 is TGCAGTGCTAGCCCGGGTAGGGGGAGGGGCTCATCAAATCAGCCCCAGCATTTT. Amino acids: CSASPGRGRGSSNQPQHF.

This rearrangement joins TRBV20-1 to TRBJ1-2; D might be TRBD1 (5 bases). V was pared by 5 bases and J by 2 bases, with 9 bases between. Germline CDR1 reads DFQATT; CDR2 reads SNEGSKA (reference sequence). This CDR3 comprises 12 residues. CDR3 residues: CSAGTVNYGYTF. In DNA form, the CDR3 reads TGCAGTGCTGGGACGGTCAACTATGGCTACACCTTC.

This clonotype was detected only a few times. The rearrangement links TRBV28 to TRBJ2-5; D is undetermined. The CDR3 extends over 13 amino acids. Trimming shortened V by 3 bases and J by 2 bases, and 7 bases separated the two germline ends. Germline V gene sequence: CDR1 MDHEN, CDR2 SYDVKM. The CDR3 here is CASSFGTQETQYF. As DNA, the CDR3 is TGTGCCAGCAGTTTCGGCACACAAGAGACCCAGTACTTC.

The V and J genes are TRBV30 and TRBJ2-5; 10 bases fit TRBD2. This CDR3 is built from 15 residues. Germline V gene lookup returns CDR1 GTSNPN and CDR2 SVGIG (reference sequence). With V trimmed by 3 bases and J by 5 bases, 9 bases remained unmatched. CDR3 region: CAWRDPGLAIETQYF. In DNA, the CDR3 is TGTGCCTGGAGGGACCCGGGACTAGCGATCGAGACCCAGTACTTC. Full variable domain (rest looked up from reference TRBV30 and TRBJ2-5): SQTIHQWPATLVQPVGSPLSLECTVEGTSNPNLYWYRQAAGRGLQLLFYSVGIGQISSEVPQNLSASRPQDRQFILSSKKLLLSDSGFYLCAWRDPGLAIETQYFGPGTRLLVL.

The CDR3 DNA reads as TGTGCCACCAGTGATTCGGCCCCCAATCAGCCCCAGCATTTT. Residues: CATSDSAPNQPQHF. The chain uses TRBV24-1 and TRBJ1-5; D call uncertain. Trimming pared 2 bases from V and 3 bases from J, leaving 7 bases between. The CDR3 is made up of 14 amino acids. Germline CDR1 reads KGHDR; CDR2 reads SFDVKD.

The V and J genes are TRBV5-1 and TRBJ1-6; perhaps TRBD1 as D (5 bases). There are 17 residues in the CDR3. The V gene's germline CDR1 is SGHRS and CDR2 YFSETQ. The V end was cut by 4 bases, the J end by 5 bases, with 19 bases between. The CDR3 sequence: CASSRNDSPGDNSPLHF. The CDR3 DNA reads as TGCGCCAGCAGCCGAAACGACTCCCCGGGGGATAATTCACCCCTCCACTTT.

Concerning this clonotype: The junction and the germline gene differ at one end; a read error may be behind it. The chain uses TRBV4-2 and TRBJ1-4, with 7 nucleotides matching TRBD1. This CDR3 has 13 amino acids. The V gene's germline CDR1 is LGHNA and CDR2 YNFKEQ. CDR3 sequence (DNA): TGTGCCAGCAGCCAAGATCGGGGGACAGCGAGGCTTTTT. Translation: CASSQDRGTARLF.